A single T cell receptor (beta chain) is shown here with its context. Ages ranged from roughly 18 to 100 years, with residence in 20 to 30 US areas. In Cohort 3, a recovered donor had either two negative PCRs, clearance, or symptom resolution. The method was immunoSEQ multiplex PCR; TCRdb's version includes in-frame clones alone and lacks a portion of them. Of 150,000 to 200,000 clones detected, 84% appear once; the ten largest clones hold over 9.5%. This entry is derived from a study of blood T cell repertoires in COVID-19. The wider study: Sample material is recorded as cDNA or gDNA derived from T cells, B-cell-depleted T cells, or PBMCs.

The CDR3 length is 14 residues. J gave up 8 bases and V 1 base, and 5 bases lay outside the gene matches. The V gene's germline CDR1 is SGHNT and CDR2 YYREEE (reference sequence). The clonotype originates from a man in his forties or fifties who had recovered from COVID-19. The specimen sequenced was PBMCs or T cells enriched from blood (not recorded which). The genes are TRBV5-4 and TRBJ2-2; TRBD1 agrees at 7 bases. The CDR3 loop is CASSLSQGIGELFF. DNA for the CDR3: TGTGCCAGCAGCTTGTCACAGGGGATTGGGGAGCTGTTTTTT.